Shown below are 19 T cell receptor beta chains from a single sample sequenced in a study of T cell changes during pregnancy in multiple sclerosis. Measured with immunoSEQ multiplex PCR; TCRdb has only the in-frame clones, and not every one. The sample shows fewer than 20,000 clones, 95% to 96% of them seen only once. The specimen was peripheral blood, collected in the third trimester of pregnancy. Receptors were obtained from a female donor with multiple sclerosis, enrolled in a pregnancy study.

The chain uses TRBV28 and TRBJ2-7; 10 bases agree with TRBD2. With 10 bases clipped from V and 2 bases from J, the junction kept 14 bases outside the gene matches. This CDR3 is built from 16 residues. The germline CDR1 and CDR2 sequences are MDHEN and SYDVKM. CDR3 in amino acids: CATTTASGSWAYEQYF. CDR3 nucleotides: TGTGCCACTACCACGGCTAGCGGGAGCTGGGCCTACGAGCAGTACTTC.

The gene calls are TRBV4-2 and TRBJ1-2, with a weak D call TRBD1 (6 bases). Trimming removed 1 base at V and 1 base at J, with 16 bases between. CDR1 and CDR2 from the germline V gene are LGHNA and YNFKEQ. The CDR3 extends over 17 amino acids. CDR3 DNA sequence: TGTGCCAGCAGCCAAGCTCCGGACAGCCCAATTAACTATGGCTACACCTTC. This translates into CASSQAPDSPINYGYTF.

CDR3 residues: CASSQGTGAGSRSYEQYF. CDR3 coding DNA: TGTGCCAGCTCACAAGGGACAGGGGCCGGTTCCCGGTCCTACGAGCAGTACTTC. The V call is TRBV18, the J call TRBJ2-7; TRBD1 matches 10 bases. The CDR3 spans 18 residues. Germline assignment: CDR1 KGHSH and CDR2 LQKENI. Losses at the gene ends were 4 bases for V and 1 base for J; bases not matched to a gene: 13.

Regarding this clone: At one end the junction does not follow the germline gene, possibly because of a read error. CDR3 sequence (DNA): TGTGCCAGCAGTTTAGGCGTAGGTCGTCAGGCCCAGCATTTT. Encoded protein: CASSLGVGRQAQHF. The chain has TRBV27 and TRBJ1-5; D gene ambiguous. The CDR3 covers 14 residues. Germline CDR1 and CDR2: MNHEY and SMNVEV (reference sequence).

The V and J genes are TRBV2 and TRBJ1-2; 8 bases line up with TRBD1. Germline V lookup: CDR1 SNHLY, CDR2 FYNNEI. V dropped 3 bases and J dropped 4; count of bases not matched to a gene: 1. The CDR3 covers 13 residues. CDR3 bases: TGTGCCAGCAGTGATACAGGGGGCTATGGCTACACCTTC. Translated: CASSDTGGYGYTF.

This chain connects TRBV2 to TRBJ2-3, with 13 bases aligning to TRBD2. V trimming: 7 bases; J trimming: 0 bases; junction bases outside the gene matches: 4. Germline loops: CDR1 SNHLY, CDR2 FYNNEI. This CDR3 contains 16 residues. The CDR3 bases are TGTGCCAGCAAGGGACTAGCGGGGCCCAGCACAGATACGCAGTATTTT. It is translated as CASKGLAGPSTDTQYF.

This clone was counted once. V usage is TRBV18 and J usage is TRBJ1-1; D possibly corresponds to TRBD1 (6 bases). Germline loops: CDR1 KGHSH, CDR2 LQKENI. The CDR3 is 14 amino acids. V lost 1 base to trimming and J lost 1 base, with 7 bases between them. This CDR3 is CASSPQQGNTEAFF. CDR3 bases: TGTGCCAGCTCACCACAACAGGGGAACACTGAAGCTTTCTTT.

This chain joins TRBV6-6 and TRBJ2-3; D remains unclear. CDR1 is MNHNY and CDR2 is SVGAGI in the germline V gene (reference sequence). This CDR3 has 16 amino acids. V was pared by 5 bases and J by 4 bases, with 19 bases between. This chain's CDR3 is CASSAITRSWSDTQYF. The CDR3 region has the DNA TGTGCCAGCAGTGCCATAACCAGGTCTTGGTCAGATACGCAGTATTTT.

The chain uses TRBV6-5 and TRBJ1-3, with 9 positions matching TRBD1. With 2 bases clipped from V and 2 bases from J, the junction kept 1 base outside the gene matches. In germline, CDR1 is MNHEY, CDR2 SVGAGI. The CDR3 sequence is 15 residues long. CDR3 nucleotide sequence: TGTGCCAGCAGTTACGGGACAGGGACTGGAAACACCATATATTTT. Translated, it gives CASSYGTGTGNTIYF.

This CDR3 reads CASSRGLAGGEQYF. The CDR3 nucleotides are TGTGCCAGCAGCCGAGGCCTAGCGGGAGGTGAGCAGTACTTC. The chain carries TRBV11-3 and TRBJ2-7; 11 bases are shared with TRBD2. Germline V CDR1 and CDR2: SGHNT, YENEEA. CDR3 size: 14 residues. The junction had 7 bases not matched to a gene; V was cut back by 5 bases and J by 7 bases.

This chain connects TRBV28 to TRBJ1-1; 9 nucleotides match TRBD1. Trimming took 6 bases from V and 10 from J; bases not matched to a gene: 12. CDR1 is MDHEN and CDR2 is SYDVKM in the germline V gene. The CDR3 contains 14 residues. CDR3 loop: CASRLEADRGPAFF. CDR3 sequence (DNA): TGTGCCAGCAGATTGGAGGCGGACAGGGGCCCAGCTTTCTTT.

This clone was seen only once. The chain carries TRBV10-3 and TRBJ2-1; 11 nucleotides line up with TRBD2. CDR3 length equals 14 residues. Trimming cost V 10 bases and J 8 bases; bases outside gene matches: 10. Germline lookup yields CDR1 ENHRY and CDR2 SYGVKD. For the CDR3, the DNA is TGTGCCACTCCAGACTTAGCGGGAGGGGATGAGCAGTTCTTC. It translates to CATPDLAGGDEQFF.

The chain carries TRBV4-2 and TRBJ2-1; 13 positions match TRBD2. Germline assignment: CDR1 LGHNA and CDR2 YNFKEQ. After removal of 0 bases from V and 9 bases from J, the junction contained 8 bases not matched to a gene. CDR3 length equals 17 residues. CDR3 sequence: CASSQEVLLAGGGEQFF. The CDR3 DNA sequence: TGTGCCAGCAGCCAAGAAGTTCTACTAGCGGGAGGGGGTGAGCAGTTCTTC.

The chain uses TRBV11-2 and TRBJ2-7; TRBD1 agrees at 8 bases. Germline-derived CDR1 and CDR2 are SGHAT and FQNNGV. This CDR3 has 15 residues. Germline trimming cut 4 bases from V and 4 bases from J; bases unmatched to any gene: 9. CDR3 nucleotides: TGTGCCAGCAGCTCTCACAGGGGGTATGTTTACGAGCAGTACTTC. This sequence encodes CASSSHRGYVYEQYF.

The J gene is TRBJ2-2, the V gene TRBV7-6, with 7 bases fitting TRBD2. From germline, CDR1 is SGHVS and CDR2 FNYEAQ. The CDR3 extends over 16 amino acids. Germline trimming cut 5 bases from V and 0 bases from J; bases unmatched to any gene: 6. CDR3 DNA sequence: TGTGCCAGCAGCCCTGAGCGGGATACGAACACCGGGGAGCTGTTTTTT. Amino acids: CASSPERDTNTGELFF.

A few counts support this clone. The chain joins TRBV13 to TRBJ2-5, with 9 bases identical to TRBD1. The V gene's germline CDR1 is PRHDT and CDR2 FYEKMQ (reference sequence). The CDR3 totals 15 residues. The V segment lost 2 bases and the J segment 3 bases; nucleotides outside the gene matches: 4. The CDR3 DNA sequence: TGTGCCAGCAGCTTAAGGGGACAGGGCGAAGAGACCCAGTACTTC. Protein: CASSLRGQGEETQYF. Combining the CDR3 with reference TRBV13 and TRBJ2-5 gives the whole variable domain AAGVIQSPRHLIKEKRETATLKCYPIPRHDTVYWYQQGPGQDPQFLISFYEKMQSDKGSIPDRFSAQQFSDYHSELNMSSLELGDSALYFCASSLRGQGEETQYFGPGTRLLVL.

This chain links TRBV29-1 with TRBJ1-1; tentative D call: TRBD1 (5 bases). The length of the CDR3 is 11 residues. Germline CDR1 is SQVTM and CDR2 is ANQGSEA. V was cut by 2 bases and J by 10 bases, with 11 bases left in between. The CDR3: CSVEKGQGAFF. CDR3 sequence (DNA): TGCAGCGTTGAAAAGGGGCAGGGAGCTTTCTTT.

CDR3: CASSLKSVSRGGESETQYF. CDR3 coding DNA: TGTGCCAGCAGCTTAAAATCGGTTTCCCGGGGGGGCGAGTCGGAGACCCAGTACTTC. V gene TRBV7-2 combines with J gene TRBJ2-5, with 8 positions matching TRBD2. CDR3 length: 19 residues. Losses at the gene ends were 2 bases for V and 5 bases for J; bases not matched to a gene: 19. Germline V gives CDR1 SGHTA, CDR2 FQGNSA.

The J gene is TRBJ2-2, the V gene TRBV29-1; a weak D match, TRBD1 (6 bases). Germline V gene lookup returns CDR1 SQVTM and CDR2 ANQGSEA. With 6 bases removed from V and 4 bases from J, the gap between germline ends came to 9 bases. The CDR3 sequence is 12 residues long. The CDR3 here is CSVDRPTGELFF. The CDR3 DNA reads as TGCAGCGTCGACAGGCCCACCGGGGAGCTGTTTTTT.